The clone carrying this T cell receptor beta chain was observed at least ten times. V lost 0 bases and J 1 base, leaving 10 bases between the germline ends. Germline CDR1 reads SGHNT; CDR2 reads YYREEE (reference sequence). This CDR3 has 15 amino acids. TCRdb re-called the 5' RACE reads through MiXCR, storing one row per CDR3 protein. This table has approximately 140,000 distinct CDR3 sequences, roughly 8% appearing once. These data are taken from a study of T cells after yellow fever vaccination. The sequence came from a man aged 25-45 years who received the YFV17D yellow fever vaccine. The sequenced sample was CD4+ T cells sorted from PBMCs, obtained 5 days after the yellow fever booster vaccination. This chain uses TRBV5-4 with TRBJ1-1; a weak D match, TRBD1 (6 bases). The CDR3 reads CASSLGGGTNTEAFF. The CDR3 DNA reads as TGTGCCAGCAGCTTGGGGGGGGGCACGAACACTGAAGCTTTCTTT.